The TCR beta chain under discussion was sequenced for a study of T-cell memory formation after mild COVID-19. Broader study findings: CD4/CD8 balance characterized clones contracting day 15 to 85, and CD4+ skew characterized later expanders.

TCRdb passed the 5' RACE reads through MiXCR, listing each CDR3 protein once. In the table there are 350,000 to 450,000 distinct CDR3 sequences, 15% to 20% of which are singletons. Notes on this clonotype: The antigen is undetermined. The junction departs from the called germline gene at one end, perhaps through a read error.

The sequencing sample was made of PBMCs or a T cell subset sorted from them (not recorded which). The sequence was collected from an adult woman who had mild COVID-19 (a few samples of this study predate the infection). Cell type and time point are not known.

CDR3 nucleotide sequence: TGCGCCAGCAGCCGATACTCACTAGCGGACAGAGGGGACAATGTGCAGTTCTTC. Its protein is CASSRYSLADRGDNVQFF. The chain is built from TRBV5-1 and TRBJ2-1; 8 nucleotides line up with TRBD2. Germline lookup yields CDR1 SGHRS and CDR2 YFSETQ. The CDR3 is 18 residues long.